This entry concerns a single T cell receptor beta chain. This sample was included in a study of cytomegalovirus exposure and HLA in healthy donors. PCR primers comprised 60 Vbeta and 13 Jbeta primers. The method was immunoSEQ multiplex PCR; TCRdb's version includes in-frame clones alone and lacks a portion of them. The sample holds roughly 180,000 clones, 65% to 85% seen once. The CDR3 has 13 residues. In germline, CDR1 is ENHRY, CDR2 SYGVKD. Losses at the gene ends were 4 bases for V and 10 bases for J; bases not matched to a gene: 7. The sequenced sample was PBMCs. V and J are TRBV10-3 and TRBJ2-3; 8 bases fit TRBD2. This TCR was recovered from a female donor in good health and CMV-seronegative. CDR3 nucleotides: TGTGCCATCAGTGGGGGACTAGAGCAGGCGCAGTATTTT. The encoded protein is CAISGGLEQAQYF.